This TCR beta chain came from a study of cytomegalovirus exposure and HLA in healthy donors. Deletions cut 0 bases from V and 0 bases from J, with 6 bases between. The germline CDR1 and CDR2 sequences are SGDLS and YYNGEE. The CDR3 loop spans 14 amino acids. The primer mix had 60 Vbeta and 13 Jbeta primers. The assay was immunoSEQ multiplex PCR, and TCRdb's table has in-frame clones only and misses some. The data contain about 160,000 clones, 80% to 90% of them singletons. The sequencing input was PBMCs. The rearrangement uses TRBV9 and TRBJ1-1; D not certain. The TCR was taken from a woman between 45 and 60 years old in good health and CMV-seronegative. In DNA form, the CDR3 reads TGTGCCAGCAGCGTAGACAGAATGAACACTGAAGCTTTCTTT. This codes for CASSVDRMNTEAFF. Drawing the rest from reference TRBV9 and TRBJ1-1, the complete variable domain is DSGVTQTPKHLITATGQRVTLRCSPRSGDLSVYWYQQSLDQGLQFLIQYYNGEERAKGNILERFSAQQFPDLHSELNLSSLELGDSALYFCASSVDRMNTEAFFGQGTRLTVV.